The text below deals with one T cell receptor beta chain. Antigen specificity is unknown. The sample originates from a study of T cell responses to AZD1222 COVID-19 vaccine. Study-wide points: There were mostly white British donors and more females than males, and clonal diversity was possibly underestimated. There were vaccine-associated CD4 TCRs across spike, dominant at 160-218 and 743-854.

Unmatched junction bases numbered 6, after V lost 0 bases and J lost 9 bases. The CDR3 length is 16 residues. The germline gives CDR1 MNHEY, CDR2 SVGAGI. The repertoire was sequenced with immunoSEQ multiplex PCR; TCRdb's copy has only in-frame clones and lacks some. The sample contains around 100,000 clones, 70% to 90% of which appear only once. Sequenced material: peripheral blood, taken on day 0 of AZD1222 vaccination. This rearrangement joins TRBV6-5 to TRBJ1-6, with 9 bases identical to TRBD1. This sequence originates from an adult in good health. The CDR3 DNA is TGTGCCAGCAGTTACTCCGGACAGGGGAAGGGTTCACCCCTCCACTTT. It encodes CASSYSGQGKGSPLHF.